Presented here are 27 T cell receptor beta chains from one specimen sequenced in a study of control samples from healthy donors and cancer patients. Profiled with immunoSEQ multiplex PCR; TCRdb holds only in-frame clones, not every one. The table has about 150,000 clones, roughly 92% seen once. Sequenced sample: blood. The receptors derive from a man between 45 and 60 years old in good health.

The chain uses TRBV12-3 or TRBV12-4 and TRBJ2-3, with 7 bases matching TRBD2. The CDR3 consists of 13 residues. V dropped 0 bases and J dropped 6; count of bases not matched to a gene: 0. CDR3 sequence (DNA): TGTGCCAGCAGTTTAGCGGGAGGGGATACGCAGTATTTT. This encodes CASSLAGGDTQYF.

The chain employs TRBV2 and TRBJ1-2; no clear D gene. The CDR3 has 13 amino acids. Germline V CDR1 and CDR2: SNHLY, FYNNEI. Between the trimmed V and J ends, which lost 7 bases and 4 bases, there was a span of 13 bases. CDR3 sequence: CASTDTQAYGYTF. CDR3 coding DNA: TGTGCCAGCACCGATACCCAAGCCTATGGCTACACCTTC.

The CDR3 region is CASRGDRSSYNEQFF. CDR3 DNA sequence: TGCGCCAGCAGAGGGGACAGGAGCTCCTACAATGAGCAGTTCTTC. This chain uses TRBV5-1 with TRBJ2-1; TRBD1 matches 8 bases. The CDR3 loop spans 15 amino acids. Trimming cost V 5 bases and J 0 bases; bases outside gene matches: 4. Germline V CDR1 and CDR2: SGHRS, YFSETQ.

The genes are TRBV6-5 and TRBJ2-2; 7 bases match TRBD1. The trim removed 2 bases at V and 5 bases at J, leaving 5 bases unmatched. Germline loops: CDR1 MNHEY, CDR2 SVGAGI. The length of the CDR3 is 15 residues. CDR3 DNA sequence: TGTGCCAGCAGTTACGCGACAGGGCAAACCGGGGAGCTGTTTTTT. This codes for CASSYATGQTGELFF.

The chain combines TRBV28 with TRBJ2-7; 9 nucleotides match TRBD2. V was pared by 4 bases and J by 2 bases, with 6 bases of the junction left unmatched. Germline assignment: CDR1 MDHEN and CDR2 SYDVKM. The CDR3 loop spans 15 amino acids. The CDR3 loop reads CASSSSTSGAYEQYF. CDR3 DNA: TGTGCCAGCAGTTCCTCGACTAGCGGCGCCTACGAGCAGTACTTC.

V is TRBV19 and J is TRBJ2-1, with TRBD1 identical over 8 bases. CDR1 is LNHDA and CDR2 is SQIVND in the germline V gene (reference sequence). The V and J ends lost 5 bases and 6 bases, in that order; junction bases with no gene match: 12. The CDR3 is 16 residues long. CDR3 sequence reads: CASSSWRQGKGNEQFF. The CDR3 nucleotides are TGTGCCAGTAGTTCTTGGCGACAGGGGAAAGGCAATGAGCAGTTCTTC.

The chain combines TRBV19 with TRBJ2-4; the D gene is possibly TRBD2 (6 bases). Germline assignment: CDR1 LNHDA and CDR2 SQIVND (reference sequence). The V end lost 5 bases, the J end lost 10 bases, and 15 bases lay between the germline ends. The CDR3 covers 13 residues. Written as DNA, the CDR3 is TGTGCCAGTAGTCTTCCCGGGCGGGAAATTCAGTACTTC. Its protein is CASSLPGREIQYF.

The chain employs TRBV11-2 and TRBJ2-1; 9 bases match TRBD2. Germline CDR1 is SGHAT and CDR2 is FQNNGV. The CDR3 is made up of 17 amino acids. The J segment lost 3 bases and the V segment lost 6 bases, leaving 12 bases of the junction unmatched. The CDR3 DNA is TGTGCCAGCAGGGGTACCCACGCGGGAGGGTTCTACAATGAGCAGTTCTTC. Translating gives CASRGTHAGGFYNEQFF.

This clone showed up just once. The CDR3 loop reads CASSVDTSGLEEQYF. In DNA, the CDR3 is TGTGCCAGCAGCGTAGATACTAGCGGTCTAGAAGAGCAGTACTTC. The chain combines TRBV9 with TRBJ2-7, with TRBD2 matching over 8 bases. V shed 0 bases, J shed 7 bases, and the junction held 9 bases outside the gene matches. The CDR3 length is 15 residues. Germline-derived CDR1 and CDR2 are SGDLS and YYNGEE.

The chain recombines TRBV5-6 with TRBJ2-2; possibly TRBD1 for D (6 bases). The V gene lost 6 bases and the J gene lost 1 base, with 13 bases spanning the gap. The germline V gene has CDR1 SGHDT and CDR2 YYEEEE. This CDR3 contains 15 residues. The CDR3 region is CASTLGQKNTGELFF. As DNA, the CDR3 is TGTGCCAGCACCCTCGGACAGAAGAACACCGGGGAGCTGTTTTTT.

V and J are TRBV28 and TRBJ1-1; D unclear. V gave up 5 bases and J gave up 4 bases, with 8 bases separating them. Germline lookup yields CDR1 MDHEN and CDR2 SYDVKM. The CDR3 loop spans 12 amino acids. This CDR3 is CASSPLSTEAFF. CDR3 DNA sequence: TGTGCCAGCAGTCCACTTTCCACTGAAGCTTTCTTT.

The chain is built from TRBV28 and TRBJ2-1, with 9 positions matching TRBD2. Germline V lookup: CDR1 MDHEN, CDR2 SYDVKM. J lost 8 bases, V lost 3 bases, and 5 bases had no gene match. This CDR3 has 14 residues. DNA of the CDR3: TGTGCCAGCAGTTTGGGACAGCGGGGGGATGAGCAGTTCTTC. Its translation: CASSLGQRGDEQFF.

The gene calls are TRBV5-5 and TRBJ2-4; 12 positions agree with TRBD2. The CDR3 has 17 amino acids. The ends lost 0 bases at V and 2 bases at J; junction bases unmatched: 3. CDR1 is SGHKS and CDR2 is YYEKEE in the germline V gene (reference sequence). In DNA form, the CDR3 reads TGTGCCAGCAGCTTGGTCGGGACTAGCGGGCCCAAAAACATTCAGTACTTC. Amino acids: CASSLVGTSGPKNIQYF.

The chain is built from TRBV7-2 and TRBJ2-7; no definite D call. Germline loops: CDR1 SGHTA, CDR2 FQGNSA. This CDR3 spans 13 amino acids. Trimming took 2 bases from V and 5 from J, leaving 10 bases between them. For the CDR3, the DNA is TGTGCCAGCAGCTTACCCACAGTCCACGAGCAGTACTTC. Protein: CASSLPTVHEQYF.

A single count supports this clone. V gene TRBV28 combines with J gene TRBJ1-6; a possible D gene is TRBD1 (5 bases). CDR3 size: 14 residues. Germline assignment: CDR1 MDHEN and CDR2 SYDVKM. V was clipped by 7 bases and J by 5 bases, with 12 bases between them. This CDR3 reads CASIPGGNNSPLHF. The CDR3 region has the DNA TGTGCCAGCATCCCGGGGGGAAATAATTCACCCCTCCACTTT. Full variable domain (remainder filled in from reference TRBV28 and TRBJ1-6): DVKVTQSSRYLVKRTGEKVFLECVQDMDHENMFWYRQDPGLGLRLIYFSYDVKMKEKGDIPEGYSVSREKKERFSLILESASTNQTSMYLCASIPGGNNSPLHFGNGTRLTVT.

The chain combines TRBV10-3 with TRBJ1-5; D gene ambiguous. V lost 3 bases to trimming and J lost 1 base, with 10 bases between them. Germline CDR1 is ENHRY and CDR2 is SYGVKD. The CDR3 runs 15 residues. CDR3 region: CAISDMGYSNQPQHF. In DNA form, the CDR3 reads TGTGCCATCAGTGACATGGGCTACAGCAATCAGCCCCAGCATTTT.

The chain carries TRBV5-1 and TRBJ1-1; 8 bases are shared with TRBD1. V was pared by 6 bases and J by 2 bases, with 15 bases of the junction left unmatched. CDR3 length equals 17 residues. In germline, CDR1 is SGHRS, CDR2 YFSETQ. The CDR3 spells CASTYSTGQARNTEAFF. CDR3 coding DNA: TGCGCCAGCACCTATTCAACGGGACAGGCGAGAAACACTGAAGCTTTCTTT.

The chain carries TRBV5-6 and TRBJ2-1; a weak D match, TRBD1 (6 bases). The CDR3 extends over 13 amino acids. The V gene lost 6 bases and the J gene lost 4 bases, with 11 bases spanning the gap. Germline CDR1 and CDR2: SGHDT and YYEEEE. The CDR3 loop is CASNMDRYNEQFF. CDR3 DNA sequence: TGTGCCAGCAACATGGACAGATACAATGAGCAGTTCTTC.

This chain links TRBV27 with TRBJ2-7; D uncertain. CDR3 length: 12 amino acids. Germline CDR1 is MNHEY and CDR2 is SMNVEV (reference sequence). The ends were cut back, 4 bases at V and 9 bases at J, with 13 bases in the middle. The CDR3 nucleotides read TGTGCCAGCAGTTCCACCCAGCTGGGGCAGTACTTC. Residues: CASSSTQLGQYF.

Written as DNA, the CDR3 is TGTGCCATCAGTCCCCCCCTCGGACAGGGAGGTACAGATACGCAGTATTTT. Translating it yields CAISPPLGQGGTDTQYF. The chain links TRBV10-3 to TRBJ2-3; 8 bases fit TRBD1. This CDR3 is built from 17 residues. Per germline, CDR1 ENHRY and CDR2 SYGVKD. V trimming: 5 bases; J trimming: 3 bases; junction bases outside the gene matches: 13.

The chain joins TRBV9 to TRBJ2-7; the match to TRBD2 covers 12 bases. CDR3 length: 15 residues. After removal of 4 bases from V and 2 bases from J, the junction contained 4 bases not matched to a gene. Germline V gene data show CDR1 as SGDLS and CDR2 as YYNGEE. The CDR3 DNA reads as TGTGCCAGCAGCCTCGGACTAGCGGGACCCTACGAGCAGTACTTC. Translated, it gives CASSLGLAGPYEQYF.

The gene calls are TRBV28 and TRBJ2-1; a possible D gene is TRBD2 (6 bases). The CDR3 is 18 amino acids. V was clipped by 5 bases and J by 6 bases, with 26 bases between them. Germline V lookup: CDR1 MDHEN, CDR2 SYDVKM. The DNA for the CDR3 is TGTGCCAGCAGTAAGGCGCGAGGCGGGGCGGGTTGGAGCAATGAGCAGTTCTTC. Protein sequence: CASSKARGGAGWSNEQFF.

This clone was seen only once. The chain employs TRBV3-1 (or the pseudogene TRBV3-2) and TRBJ1-6; D is possibly TRBD1 (6 bases). Trimming left V 1 base short and J 3 bases short, with 10 bases between. The CDR3 loop spans 16 amino acids. Germline V gene lookup returns CDR1 LGHDT and CDR2 YNNKEL (reference sequence). The CDR3 region has the DNA TGTGCCAGCAGCCAAGTTTCAGGGGTCTATAATTCACCCCTCCACTTT. Translated, it gives CASSQVSGVYNSPLHF.

This clone was seen only once. The chain combines TRBV30 with TRBJ1-5; D remains ambiguous. V shed 2 bases and J shed 7 bases, with 15 bases lying between them. The CDR3 has 14 residues. CDR1 is GTSNPN and CDR2 is SVGIG in the germline V gene (reference sequence). The CDR3 region has the DNA TGTGCCTGGAGTATTGGACGGCCTTACCAGCCCCAGCATTTT. Its protein is CAWSIGRPYQPQHF. The full variable domain, completed using reference TRBV30 and TRBJ1-5, is SQTIHQWPATLVQPVGSPLSLECTVEGTSNPNLYWYRQAAGRGLQLLFYSVGIGQISSEVPQNLSASRPQDRQFILSSKKLLLSDSGFYLCAWSIGRPYQPQHFGDGTRLSIL.

The CDR3 DNA reads as TGTGCCAGCTCACCATCAAAAGGGGTTCAGCCCCAGCATTTT. It is translated as CASSPSKGVQPQHF. The chain joins TRBV18 to TRBJ1-5, with TRBD1 as a possible D gene (5 bases). CDR1 and CDR2 from the germline V gene are KGHSH and LQKENI. Trimming removed 2 bases at V and 6 bases at J, with 11 bases between. The CDR3 is made up of 14 amino acids.

The chain employs TRBV7-2 and TRBJ2-1, with unresolved D. The germline V and J ends were trimmed by 2 bases and 5 bases, with 7 bases remaining between them. Per germline, CDR1 SGHTA and CDR2 FQGNSA. The CDR3 loop spans 13 amino acids. The CDR3 reads CASSLPVDNEQFF. Written as DNA, the CDR3 is TGTGCCAGCAGCTTACCTGTAGACAATGAGCAGTTCTTC.

The chain carries TRBV5-1 and TRBJ1-1; D uncertain. Germline V CDR1 and CDR2: SGHRS, YFSETQ. V lost 7 bases and J 0 bases, leaving 13 bases between the germline ends. CDR3 length equals 14 residues. The CDR3 coding sequence is TGCGCCAGCTCTTCCCTGCGGATGAACACTGAAGCTTTCTTT. Translated, it gives CASSSLRMNTEAFF.